The clone carrying this T cell receptor beta chain was counted only a few times. The antigen is undetermined. The sample belongs to a study of post-analysis software for immune sequencing data. Looking at the study overall: There were relapsing-remitting, secondary progressive and progressive-relapsing multiple sclerosis among the disease courses included. Study results and caveats: Four or five TRBV segments, TRBV5-6, TRBV5-1 and TRBV20-1 among them, were found more frequent in patients than controls. Strong same-batch co-clustering of samples appeared with F measure clustering.

Built from TCR beta cDNA, the libraries had unique molecular identifiers in them. Each sample of about 1 to 10 million input T cells yielded approximately 500,000 cDNA molecules, so each molecule approximated one T cell. TCRdb recomputed calls from the PCR reads with MiXCR, one row per CDR3 protein. The sample holds about 570,000 distinct CDR3 sequences; under 40% are singletons and the top ten take roughly 6%. Germline values: CDR1 ENHRY, CDR2 SYGVKD. V was trimmed by 4 bases and J by 7 bases, leaving 14 bases between them. This CDR3 spans 14 amino acids. The sequencing sample was made of blood. V usage is TRBV10-3 and J usage is TRBJ2-1; either TRBD1 or TRBD2 may fit D (5 bases each). The source is a girl aged 2-17 years with multiple sclerosis. The CDR3 bases are TGTGCCATCAGTGCCGGGACGGATTTTAATGAGCAGTTCTTC. As protein: CAISAGTDFNEQFF.